A selection of T cell receptor beta chains follows, all from one sample in a study of control samples from healthy donors and cancer patients. The table came from immunoSEQ multiplex PCR; TCRdb's copy has only in-frame clones and leaves some out. Seen here are around 58,000 clones, approximately 95% observed once, and the top ten hold about 1%. The sequencing input was blood. The receptors were sampled from a young woman in good health. CDR3s include the opening cysteine and the closing phenylalanine or tryptophan. The D gene is left open where the match is weak. Clone size, where shown, is once, few, many, or a class for clones that have expanded.

V gene	clone size	D gene	J gene	CDR3 DNA	CDR3 protein
TRBV5-4	once	TRBD2	TRBJ2-5	TGTGCCAGCAGCTTGGGGTCGTGGTTTAGCGGGGGGGCCGAGGAGACCCAGTACTTC	CASSLGSWFSGGAEETQYF
TRBV10-3	-	TRBD2	TRBJ2-7	TGTGCCAGTGCGGGGGAGCTTTCCTACGAGCAGTACTTC	CASAGELSYEQYF
TRBV7-9	-	TRBD1	TRBJ1-1	TGTGCCAGCAGCTTACCGGGACAGGGAAAAACTGAAGCTTTCTTT	CASSLPGQGKTEAFF
TRBV2	-	-	TRBJ1-6	TGTGCCACAACAGGTCGGGGGAATTCACCCCTCCACTTT	CATTGRGNSPLHF
TRBV6-5	-	TRBD1	TRBJ1-2	TGTGCCAGCAGGCGGACAGGGGAGGCTAACTATGGCTACACCTTC	CASRRTGEANYGYTF
TRBV18	-	-	TRBJ1-1	TGTGCCAGCTCACCGCTCAGGGGCACATCGAACACTGAAGCTTTCTTT	CASSPLRGTSNTEAFF
TRBV5-5	-	TRBD1	TRBJ1-6	TGTGCCAGCAGCTTGGACAGGGGGATCGGGGATTCACCCCTCCACTTT	CASSLDRGIGDSPLHF
TRBV19	-	-	TRBJ2-2	TGTGCCAGTCTAGATGGAGCGGCGAACACCGGGGAGCTGTTTTTT	CASLDGAANTGELFF
TRBV28	-	-	TRBJ2-3	TGTGCCAGCACCCCCCTGACTGAGAGCACAGATACGCAGTATTTT	CASTPLTESTDTQYF
TRBV20-1	few	-	TRBJ2-5	TGCAGTGCTAGAGATGGGCTGACCCAGTACTTC	CSARDGLTQYF
TRBV21-1	-	-	TRBJ2-2	TGTGCCAGCAGTCCATATACGAACACCGGGGAGCTGTTTTTT	CASSPYTNTGELFF
TRBV18	-	TRBD2	TRBJ2-3	TGTGCCAGCTCTTCCTTTAGCGGGGGTACCACAGATACGCAGTATTTT	CASSSFSGGTTDTQYF
TRBV6-6	-	-	TRBJ1-4	TGTGCCAGCAATAAAGACCCCGGGAAACTGTTTTTT	CASNKDPGKLFF
TRBV5-4	-	TRBD1	TRBJ1-5	TGTGCCAGCAACTTAGGGGTACAGGGGGTGAAGCCCCAGCATTTT	CASNLGVQGVKPQHF
TRBV12-3/TRBV12-4	-	-	TRBJ2-7	TGTGCCAGCAGTTTAAGGACAAACTACGAGCAGTACTTC	CASSLRTNYEQYF
TRBV6-4	-	TRBD2	TRBJ2-3	TGTGCCAGCAGTGGCGGGGGGGACACAGATACGCAGTATTTT	CASSGGGDTDTQYF
TRBV6-5	once	TRBD2	TRBJ2-2	TGTGCCAGCCGAACGGGGGGGTTCACCGGGGAGCTGTTTTTT	CASRTGGFTGELFF
TRBV10-2	once	-	TRBJ2-7	TGCGCCAGCACCCGGGGCCCCTACGAGCAGTACTTC	CASTRGPYEQYF
TRBV6-2/TRBV6-3	few	-	TRBJ2-5	TGTGCCAGCAGTTCGGCGACTACGAGGAGAGAGACCCAGTACTTC	CASSSATTRRETQYF
TRBV2	-	TRBD2	TRBJ2-5	TGTGCCAGCAGCCACAGGACTAGCGGTACCCAAGAGACCCAGTACTTC	CASSHRTSGTQETQYF
TRBV28	-	-	TRBJ2-5	TGTGCCAGCATTATGTTACGGCCTTCAGGGGAGACCCAGTACTTC	CASIMLRPSGETQYF
TRBV7-5	-	-	TRBJ1-2	TGTGCCAGAGAACTAGGAGGGAAAAGTGACTATGGCTACACCTTC	CARELGGKSDYGYTF
TRBV5-1	-	TRBD2	TRBJ2-1	TGCGCCAGCAGCTCGGCTAGCGGATTCAATGAGCAGTTCTTC	CASSSASGFNEQFF
TRBV5-4	-	-	TRBJ2-7	TGTGCCAGCAGCTTGTCACAGCGTAGCTCCTACGAGCAGTACTTC	CASSLSQRSSYEQYF
TRBV7-8	-	-	TRBJ1-3	TGTGCCAGCAGCTTAGGACCTTGGGGGCCAGGAAACACCATATATTTT	CASSLGPWGPGNTIYF
TRBV18	-	-	TRBJ2-5	TGTGCCAGCTCACCACCGAGTCAGCAAGAGACCCAGTACTTC	CASSPPSQQETQYF
TRBV12-3/TRBV12-4	-	-	TRBJ2-7	TGTGCCAGCAGTCAGACGTTCGAGCAGTACTTC	CASSQTFEQYF
TRBV28	-	-	TRBJ1-2	TGTGCCAGCAGGGGGGGATCCCGGGGCGGCTATGGCTACACCTTC	CASRGGSRGGYGYTF
TRBV5-4	few	-	TRBJ1-6	TGTGCCAGCAGCTCCCCTGGTTCACCCCTCCACTTT	CASSSPGSPLHF
TRBV5-1	-	-	TRBJ1-2	TGCGCCAGCAGAGAACAGACAGGTGTGGATGGCTACACCTTC	CASREQTGVDGYTF
TRBV6-6	-	-	TRBJ2-1	TGTGCCAGCAGTGAGGGGGAGGCCTACAATGAGCAGTTCTTC	CASSEGEAYNEQFF
TRBV30	-	-	TRBJ1-1	TGTGCCTGGAGTTACAGGGAGGGGGCTTTCTTT	CAWSYREGAFF
TRBV28	-	TRBD1	TRBJ1-4	TGTGCCAGACCTGATCACCAAACAGGGGATCGGGGGTTATGGGAAAAACTGTTTTTT	CARPDHQTGDRGLWEKLFF
TRBV19	-	TRBD1	TRBJ2-6	TGTGCCAGTAGGTCGGACAGGCCGAACAACTCTGGGGCCAACGTCCTGACTTTC	CASRSDRPNNSGANVLTF
TRBV10-1	-	-	TRBJ1-2	TGCGCCAGCAGTGATGTTGGAAGCTATGGCTACACCTTC	CASSDVGSYGYTF
TRBV5-1	-	TRBD1	TRBJ1-1	TGCGCCAGCAGCGCATCGACAGGGTTCGGCATGAACACTGAAGCTTTCTTT	CASSASTGFGMNTEAFF
TRBV6-1	-	-	TRBJ1-1	TGTGCCAGCAGTGAAGGGCAGGGTGGAAACACTGAAGCTTTCTTT	CASSEGQGGNTEAFF
TRBV9	-	-	TRBJ1-1	TGTGCCAGCAGCGTAGATCCGGGTTTAAGATTGGAAGCTTTCTTT	CASSVDPGLRLEAFF
TRBV7-2	-	-	TRBJ1-2	TGTGCCAGCACCCCCCGGGGGGGCAGTGGCTACACCTTC	CASTPRGGSGYTF
TRBV11-2	-	-	TRBJ2-1	TGTGCCAGCAGCTATATTGGAACAGCACTCTCCTACAATGAGCAGTTCTTC	CASSYIGTALSYNEQFF
TRBV6-6	-	-	TRBJ1-1	TGTGCCAGCAGTTTCACGGTGAACACTGAAGCTTTCTTT	CASSFTVNTEAFF
TRBV30	-	TRBD1	TRBJ1-2	TGTGCCTGGTTCCGGGACAGGGAAGGCTATGGCTACACCTTC	CAWFRDREGYGYTF
TRBV29-1	-	-	TRBJ1-1	TGCAGCGTCGAAAAAGGGACCGAAGCTTTCTTT	CSVEKGTEAFF
TRBV4-1	-	-	TRBJ1-2	TGCGCCAGCAGCCAAACTATAACACCTTTACTCAGGGTTAACTATGGCTACACCTTC	CASSQTITPLLRVNYGYTF
TRBV2	-	TRBD1	TRBJ1-4	TGTGCCAGCAGTGAGAGTGGGACAGGAATTGAAAAACTGTTTTTT	CASSESGTGIEKLFF
TRBV5-1	-	-	TRBJ1-5	TGCGCCAGCAGCTTGGGGATCAATCAGCCCCAGCATTTT	CASSLGINQPQHF
TRBV7-9	-	TRBD1	TRBJ1-4	TGTGCCAGCAGCTTCCCGGACAGGGGTGATGAAAAACTGTTTTTT	CASSFPDRGDEKLFF
TRBV7-2	-	-	TRBJ2-4	TGTGCCAGCAGCTTAGCAACGTCGGGAAACATTCAGTACTTC	CASSLATSGNIQYF
TRBV6-2/TRBV6-3	-	TRBD1	TRBJ1-1	TGTGCCAGCAGCTCACAGGGGGCAATCGATGAAGCTTTCTTT	CASSSQGAIDEAFF
TRBV7-9	once	-	TRBJ1-3	TGTGCCAGCAGCCTCGAGCGTCGCAGGAACTCTGGAAACACCATATATTTT	CASSLERRRNSGNTIYF
TRBV18	-	-	TRBJ1-5	TGTGCCAGCTCACCATCGGGGGCTTATCAGCCCCAGCATTTT	CASSPSGAYQPQHF
TRBV30	-	TRBD1	TRBJ1-1	TGTGCCTATAACAGGGGACACATGAACACTGAAGCTTTCTTT	CAYNRGHMNTEAFF
TRBV5-6	-	-	TRBJ1-3	TGTGCCAGCAGCTTGGATGTAGGGTTCACTGGAAACACCATATATTTT	CASSLDVGFTGNTIYF
TRBV29-1	-	-	TRBJ2-5	TGCAGCGCATCGGAGGGGGATGAGACCCAGTACTTC	CSASEGDETQYF
TRBV24-1	-	-	TRBJ2-3	TGTGCCACCAGTGGCGGGGCCTCGGGAGATACGCAGTATTTT	CATSGGASGDTQYF
TRBV7-9	-	-	TRBJ2-1	TGTGCCAGCAGCTTGGCAACAGGGTTGAACAATGAGCAGTTCTTC	CASSLATGLNNEQFF
TRBV12-3/TRBV12-4	-	-	TRBJ2-2	TGTGCCAGCAGTTGTTCAGCCGGGGAGCTGTTTTTT	CASSCSAGELFF
TRBV4-3	once	-	TRBJ1-2	TGCGCCAGCAGCCAAGAGTTGTTCGGGACTGTGGGACAACTAAACTATGGCTACACCTTC	CASSQELFGTVGQLNYGYTF